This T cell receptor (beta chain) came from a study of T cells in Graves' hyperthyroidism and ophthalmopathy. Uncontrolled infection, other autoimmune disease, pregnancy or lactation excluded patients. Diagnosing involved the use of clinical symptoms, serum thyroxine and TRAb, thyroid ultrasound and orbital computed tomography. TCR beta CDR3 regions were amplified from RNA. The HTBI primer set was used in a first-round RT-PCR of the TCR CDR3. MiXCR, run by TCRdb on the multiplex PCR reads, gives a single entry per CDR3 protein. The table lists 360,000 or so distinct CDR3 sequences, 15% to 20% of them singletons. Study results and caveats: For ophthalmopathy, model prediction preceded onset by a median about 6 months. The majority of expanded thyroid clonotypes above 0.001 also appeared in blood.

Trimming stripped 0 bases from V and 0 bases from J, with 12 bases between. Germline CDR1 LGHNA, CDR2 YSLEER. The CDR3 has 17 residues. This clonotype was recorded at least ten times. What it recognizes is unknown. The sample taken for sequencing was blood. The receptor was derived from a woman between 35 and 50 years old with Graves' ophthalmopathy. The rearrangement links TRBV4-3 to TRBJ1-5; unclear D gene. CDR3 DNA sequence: TGCGCCAGCAGCCAAGATAGGTCCAGTGATAGCAATCAGCCCCAGCATTTT. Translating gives CASSQDRSSDSNQPQHF.